This TCR beta chain appears in the sequencing data of a study of cytomegalovirus exposure and HLA in healthy donors. Study-level results: In a later analysis, an Asian-associated ancestry cluster reportedly showed fewer N-insertions than the approximately 610-donor mean. The listing of some 170 TCR beta chains classed them as cytomegalovirus-associated. Immune exposure information available was restricted to CMV serostatus.

Trimming took 5 bases from V and 7 from J, leaving 20 bases between them. This CDR3 is built from 15 residues. Per the germline V gene, CDR1 is MNHNS and CDR2 is SASEGT. About this clone: Antigen: not known.

60 Vbeta and 13 Jbeta primers were used in PCR. The protocol was immunoSEQ multiplex PCR, while the TCRdb copy is restricted to in-frame clones and leaves out a portion. The data show around 140,000 clones, around 80% seen once. This chain joins TRBV6-1 and TRBJ1-2; weak D call: TRBD1 (5 bases). This TCR was recovered from a female donor in good health and CMV-seronegative. The sample was PBMCs. This chain's CDR3 is CASSLSNRRWGGYTF. CDR3 coding DNA: TGTGCCAGCAGTCTTTCAAACAGGCGCTGGGGTGGCTACACCTTC.